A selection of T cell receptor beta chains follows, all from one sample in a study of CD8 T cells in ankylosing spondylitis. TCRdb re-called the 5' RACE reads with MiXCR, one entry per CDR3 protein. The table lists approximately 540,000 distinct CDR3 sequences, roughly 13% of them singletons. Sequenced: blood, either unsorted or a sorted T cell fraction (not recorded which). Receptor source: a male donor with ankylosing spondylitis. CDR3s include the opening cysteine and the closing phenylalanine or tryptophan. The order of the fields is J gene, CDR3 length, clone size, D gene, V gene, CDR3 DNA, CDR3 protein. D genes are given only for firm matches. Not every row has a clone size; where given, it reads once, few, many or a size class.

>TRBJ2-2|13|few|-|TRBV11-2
TGTGCCAGCACGCCCGCGAACACCGGGGAGCTGTTTTTT
CASTPANTGELFF
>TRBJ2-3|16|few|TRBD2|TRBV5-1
TGCGCCAGCAGCGAGGGACTAGCGGAAAGCACAGATACGCAGTATTTT
CASSEGLAESTDTQYF
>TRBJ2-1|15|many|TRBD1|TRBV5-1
TGTGCCAGCAGCTTACAAGGACAGGGCTACAATGAGCAGTTCTTC
CASSLQGQGYNEQFF
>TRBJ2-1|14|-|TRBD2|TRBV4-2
TGTGCCAGCAGCCAAGCCACTAGCGGGAGGGAGCAGTTCTTC
CASSQATSGREQFF
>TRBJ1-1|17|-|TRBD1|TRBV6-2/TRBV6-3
TGTGCCAGCAGTATGGCACTCGGGACAGCCACGAACACTGAAGCTTTCTTT
CASSMALGTATNTEAFF
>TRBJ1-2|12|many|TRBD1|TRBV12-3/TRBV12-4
TGTGCCAGCAGTTTCACAGGGGCCGGCTACACCTTC
CASSFTGAGYTF
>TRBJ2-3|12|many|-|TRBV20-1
TGCAGTGCCAAGACAGCGCTGGATACGCAGTATTTT
CSAKTALDTQYF
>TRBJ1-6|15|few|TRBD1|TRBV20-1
TGCAGTGCAACCCTAGGGGGCTTCTATAATTCACCCCTCCACTTT
CSATLGGFYNSPLHF
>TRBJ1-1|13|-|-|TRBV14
TGTGCCAGCAGCCAAGTAGAAGGTACTGAAGCTTTCTTT
CASSQVEGTEAFF
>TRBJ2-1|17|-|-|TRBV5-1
TGCGCCAGCAGCTTGTATGACCATGCAAGCTCCTACAATGAGCAGTTCTTC
CASSLYDHASSYNEQFF
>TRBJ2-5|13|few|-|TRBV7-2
TGTGCCAGCAGGAGAGGTTCCCCAGAGACCCAGTACTTC
CASRRGSPETQYF
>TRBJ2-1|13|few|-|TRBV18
TGTGCCAGCTCACCCCTCGGTAGCAATGAGCAGTTCTTC
CASSPLGSNEQFF